This is a list of T cell receptor beta chains from one sample in a study of OX40 agonist ivuxolimab in advanced cancers. Data came from immunoSEQ multiplex PCR; TCRdb stores just in-frame clones and leaves some out. The table lists approximately 63,000 clones, just over 85% of them singletons. Sequencing was performed on CD4+ or CD8+ T cells sorted from blood, taken in a trial of the OX40 agonist ivuxolimab. The receptors were gathered from an adult with an advanced solid tumor such as melanoma, head and neck, liver or kidney cancer. Both conserved end residues are trimmed from each CDR3.

TRBV9	TRBJ2-1	ASSARGRGDEQF
TRBV30	TRBJ2-7	AWSTDYYEQY
TRBV5-4	TRBJ1-4	ASSLGGDNEKLF
TRBV6-6	TRBJ2-7	ASSYQLLADVAEQY
TRBV11-2	TRBJ2-5	ASSSMQGRETQY
TRBV5-1	TRBJ2-5	ASSSGRIQETQY
TRBV4-2	TRBJ2-7	ASSQDSSTTTKEQY
TRBV21-1	TRBJ2-5	ASSKRETQY
TRBV28	TRBJ1-2	ASARGGENYGYT
TRBV5-8	TRBJ2-1	ASSLRGGNYNEQF
TRBV5-1	TRBJ2-5	ASSSGLATQETQY
TRBV7-3	TRBJ1-5	ASSLTRDRGRDQPQH
TRBV11-2	TRBJ1-1	ASSLEDTGNTEAF
TRBV19	TRBJ2-7	ASRGLTSDYSYEQY
TRBV30	TRBJ1-2	AWSGGFSYGYT
TRBV27	TRBJ1-1	ASSSDTAQSSNTEAF
TRBV18	TRBJ2-5	ASSQSDRRQETQY
TRBV6-1	TRBJ2-7	ASSGRLGEQY
TRBV6-1	TRBJ2-3	ASSVGSGRAIDTQY
TRBV5-4	TRBJ2-7	ASSPGQGGYEQY
TRBV11-2	TRBJ2-7	ASSLVGGLAGVIYEQY
TRBV28	TRBJ1-5	ASSLGQGAGSNQPQH
TRBV13	TRBJ1-1	ASSPPGGPYTEAF
TRBV20-1	TRBJ1-1	SATSNTEAF
TRBV7-8	TRBJ2-3	ASSPGRGVPDTQY
TRBV18	TRBJ2-7	ASSPQASSYEQY
TRBV5-6	TRBJ1-1	ASSIKGQSGAF
TRBV6-6	TRBJ2-5	ASSYQYNQETQY
TRBV29-1	TRBJ1-1	SVTPRGEAF
TRBV11-1	TRBJ2-7	ASSLGGGRLGEQY
TRBV27	TRBJ2-3	ASSWDMTGGTDTQY
TRBV5-1	TRBJ2-1	ASSRSSGRLAYNEQF
TRBV5-1	TRBJ2-1	ASSLDSSYNEQF
TRBV9	TRBJ2-1	ASSVTGTSDNEQF
TRBV18	TRBJ1-5	AGSPRTGSNQPQH
TRBV15	TRBJ1-1	ATQQLVGTEAF
TRBV5-1	TRBJ1-1	ASSLGWGQEAF
TRBV5-1	TRBJ2-7	ASSYDSYEQY
TRBV6-6	TRBJ2-7	ASSPRTGVYEQY
TRBV5-1	TRBJ1-2	ASSLVPTGDPYGYT
TRBV5-6	TRBJ1-1	ASSLSPVTEAF
TRBV19	TRBJ2-6	ASSIPGANVLT
TRBV5-1	TRBJ1-4	ASSLRTGRSNEKLF